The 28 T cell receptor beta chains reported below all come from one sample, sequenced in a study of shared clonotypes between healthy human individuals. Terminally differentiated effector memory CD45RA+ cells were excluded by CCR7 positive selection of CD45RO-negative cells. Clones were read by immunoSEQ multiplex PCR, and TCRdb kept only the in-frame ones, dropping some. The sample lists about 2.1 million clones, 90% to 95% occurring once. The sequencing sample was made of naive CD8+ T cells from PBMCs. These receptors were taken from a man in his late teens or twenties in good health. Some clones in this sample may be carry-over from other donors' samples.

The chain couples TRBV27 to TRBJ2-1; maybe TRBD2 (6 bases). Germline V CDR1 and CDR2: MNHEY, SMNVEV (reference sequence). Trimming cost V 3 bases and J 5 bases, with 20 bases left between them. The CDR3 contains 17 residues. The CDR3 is CASSFIREVPSHNEQFF. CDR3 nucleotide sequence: TGTGCCAGCAGTTTCATCAGGGAGGTCCCGAGCCACAATGAGCAGTTCTTC.

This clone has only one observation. The CDR3 region is CSTWYVTEAFF. The CDR3 region has the DNA TGCAGCACATGGTATGTCACTGAAGCTTTCTTT. V is TRBV29-1 and J is TRBJ1-1; D not certain. The CDR3 is 11 residues long. Germline CDR1 reads SQVTM; CDR2 reads ANQGSEA. V lost 8 bases and J lost 4, with 11 bases in between. Full variable domain (remainder filled in from reference TRBV29-1 and TRBJ1-1): SAVISQKPSRDICQRGTSLTIQCQVDSQVTMMFWYRQQPGQSLTLIATANQGSEATYESGFVIDKFPISRPNLTFSTLTVSNMSPEDSSIYLCSTWYVTEAFFGQGTRLTVV.

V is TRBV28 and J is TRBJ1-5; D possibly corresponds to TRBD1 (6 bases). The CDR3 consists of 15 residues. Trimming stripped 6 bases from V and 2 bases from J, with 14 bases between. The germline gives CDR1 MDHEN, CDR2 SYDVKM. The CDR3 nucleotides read TGTGCCAGCAGACCGGGACAATGGGGCAATCAGCCCCAGCATTTT. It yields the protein CASRPGQWGNQPQHF.

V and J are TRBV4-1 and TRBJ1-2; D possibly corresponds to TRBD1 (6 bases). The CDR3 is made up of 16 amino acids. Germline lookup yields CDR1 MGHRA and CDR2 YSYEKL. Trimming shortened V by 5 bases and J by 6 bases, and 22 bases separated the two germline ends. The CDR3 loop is CASSEVELRGQDGYTF. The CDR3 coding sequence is TGCGCCAGCAGCGAAGTTGAGCTCCGGGGGCAGGATGGCTACACCTTC.

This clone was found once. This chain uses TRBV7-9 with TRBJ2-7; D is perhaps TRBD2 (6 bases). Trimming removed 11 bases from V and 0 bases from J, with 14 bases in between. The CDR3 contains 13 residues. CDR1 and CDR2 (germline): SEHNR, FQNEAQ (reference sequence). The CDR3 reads CAARRAASYEQYF. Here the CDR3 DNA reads TGTGCCGCCCGGAGGGCAGCCTCCTACGAGCAGTACTTC.

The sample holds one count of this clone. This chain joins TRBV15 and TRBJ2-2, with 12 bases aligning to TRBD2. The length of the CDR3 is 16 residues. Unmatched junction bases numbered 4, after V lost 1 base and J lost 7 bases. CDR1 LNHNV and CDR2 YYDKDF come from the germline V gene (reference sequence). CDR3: CATSRGVTSGSGELFF. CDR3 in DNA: TGTGCCACCAGCAGAGGGGTGACTAGCGGGAGCGGGGAGCTGTTTTTT.

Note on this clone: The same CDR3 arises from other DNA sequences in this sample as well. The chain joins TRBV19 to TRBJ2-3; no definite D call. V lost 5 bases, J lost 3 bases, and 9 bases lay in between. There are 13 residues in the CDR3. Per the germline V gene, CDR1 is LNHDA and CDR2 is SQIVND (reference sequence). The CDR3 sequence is CASSLRLTDTQYF. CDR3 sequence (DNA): TGTGCCAGTAGTTTAAGGTTGACAGATACGCAGTATTTT.

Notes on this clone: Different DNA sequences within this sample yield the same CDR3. The CDR3 spells CASSYGDGSYEQYF. The DNA of the CDR3 is TGTGCCAGCAGTTACGGGGACGGGAGCTACGAGCAGTACTTC. The chain carries TRBV6-5 and TRBJ2-7; the D gene is possibly TRBD2 (6 bases). CDR1 is MNHEY and CDR2 is SVGAGI in the germline V gene. V was shortened by 2 bases and J by 3 bases, with 11 bases between the two germline ends. The CDR3 has 14 amino acids.

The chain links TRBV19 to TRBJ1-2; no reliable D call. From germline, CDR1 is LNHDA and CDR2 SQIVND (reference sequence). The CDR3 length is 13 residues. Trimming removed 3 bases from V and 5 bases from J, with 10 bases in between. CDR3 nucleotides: TGTGCCAGTAGTATGGCACTCTTTTATGGCTACACCTTC. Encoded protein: CASSMALFYGYTF.

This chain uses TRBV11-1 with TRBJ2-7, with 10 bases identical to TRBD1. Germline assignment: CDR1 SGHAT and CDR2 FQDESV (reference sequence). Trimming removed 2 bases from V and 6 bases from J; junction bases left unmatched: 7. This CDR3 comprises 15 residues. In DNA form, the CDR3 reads TGTGCCAGCAGCTTATCGGGACAGGGGAGAGGCGAGCAGTACTTC. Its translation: CASSLSGQGRGEQYF.

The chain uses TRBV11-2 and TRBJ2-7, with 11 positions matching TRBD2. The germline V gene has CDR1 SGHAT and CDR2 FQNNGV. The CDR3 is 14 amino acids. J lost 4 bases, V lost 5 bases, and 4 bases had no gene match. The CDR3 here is CASSPVAGGYEQYF. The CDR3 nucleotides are TGTGCCAGCAGCCCAGTAGCGGGAGGGTACGAGCAGTACTTC.

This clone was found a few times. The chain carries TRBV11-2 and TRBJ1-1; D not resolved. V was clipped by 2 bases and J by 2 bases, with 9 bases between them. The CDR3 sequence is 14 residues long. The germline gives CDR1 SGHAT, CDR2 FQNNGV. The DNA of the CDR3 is TGTGCCAGCAGCTTACCACAGAGAAACACTGAAGCTTTCTTT. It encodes CASSLPQRNTEAFF.

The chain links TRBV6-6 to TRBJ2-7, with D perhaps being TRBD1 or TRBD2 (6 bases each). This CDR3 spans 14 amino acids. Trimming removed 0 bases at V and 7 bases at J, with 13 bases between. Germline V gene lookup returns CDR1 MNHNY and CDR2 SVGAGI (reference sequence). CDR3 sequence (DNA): TGTGCCAGCAGTTACTCCAGGGGCGCGGGGGAGCAGTACTTC. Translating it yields CASSYSRGAGEQYF.

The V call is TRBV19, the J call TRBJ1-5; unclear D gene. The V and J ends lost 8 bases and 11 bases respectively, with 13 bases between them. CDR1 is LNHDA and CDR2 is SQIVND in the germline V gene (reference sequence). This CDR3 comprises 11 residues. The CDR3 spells CASQVGEAQHF. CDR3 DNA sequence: TGTGCCAGTCAGGTGGGCGAGGCCCAGCATTTT.

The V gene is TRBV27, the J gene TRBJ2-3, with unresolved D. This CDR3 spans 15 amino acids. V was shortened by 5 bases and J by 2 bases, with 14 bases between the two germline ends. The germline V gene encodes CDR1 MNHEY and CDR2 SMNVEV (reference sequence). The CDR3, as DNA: TGTGCCAGCAGTCCAGGACCGAGCCCCACAGATACGCAGTATTTT. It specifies CASSPGPSPTDTQYF.

CDR3 in DNA: TGCAGCGTGTCCGGGACAGGGTTGCGAGGCTACACCTTC. It encodes CSVSGTGLRGYTF. The gene calls are TRBV29-1 and TRBJ1-2; 9 positions match TRBD1. V trimming: 6 bases; J trimming: 8 bases; junction bases outside the gene matches: 10. From germline, CDR1 is SQVTM and CDR2 ANQGSEA. The CDR3 length is 13 residues.

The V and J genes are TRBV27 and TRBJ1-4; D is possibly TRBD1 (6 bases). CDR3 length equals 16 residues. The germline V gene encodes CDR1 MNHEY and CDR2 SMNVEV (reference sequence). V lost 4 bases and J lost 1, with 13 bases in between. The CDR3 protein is CASSYSSGETNEKLFF. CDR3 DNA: TGTGCCAGCAGTTATTCTTCAGGGGAAACTAATGAAAAACTGTTTTTT.

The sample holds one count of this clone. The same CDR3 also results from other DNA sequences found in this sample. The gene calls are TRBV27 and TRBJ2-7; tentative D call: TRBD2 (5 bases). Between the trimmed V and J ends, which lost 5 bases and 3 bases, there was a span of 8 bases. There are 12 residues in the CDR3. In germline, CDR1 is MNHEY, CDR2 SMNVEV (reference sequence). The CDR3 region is CASSPGGYEQYF. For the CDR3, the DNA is TGTGCCAGCAGTCCAGGAGGCTACGAGCAGTACTTC.

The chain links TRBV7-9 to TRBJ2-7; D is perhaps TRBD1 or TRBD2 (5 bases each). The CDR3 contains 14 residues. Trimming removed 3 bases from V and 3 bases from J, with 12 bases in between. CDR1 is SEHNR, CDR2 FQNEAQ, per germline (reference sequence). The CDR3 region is CASSFSGQIYEQYF. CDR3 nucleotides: TGTGCCAGCAGCTTCAGCGGACAAATCTACGAGCAGTACTTC.

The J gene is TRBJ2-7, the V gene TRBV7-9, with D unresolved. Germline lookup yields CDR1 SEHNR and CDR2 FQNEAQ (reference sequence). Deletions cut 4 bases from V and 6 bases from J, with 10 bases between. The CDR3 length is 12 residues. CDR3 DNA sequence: TGTGCCAGCAGCTCCAGCCTCGGCGAGCAGTACTTC. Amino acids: CASSSSLGEQYF.

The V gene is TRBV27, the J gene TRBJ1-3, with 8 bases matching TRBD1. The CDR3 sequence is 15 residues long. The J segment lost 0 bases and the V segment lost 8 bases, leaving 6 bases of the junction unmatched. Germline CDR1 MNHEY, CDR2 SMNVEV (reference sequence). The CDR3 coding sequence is TGTGCCAGCCGACAGGGGCCCTACTCTGGAAACACCATATATTTT. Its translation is CASRQGPYSGNTIYF.

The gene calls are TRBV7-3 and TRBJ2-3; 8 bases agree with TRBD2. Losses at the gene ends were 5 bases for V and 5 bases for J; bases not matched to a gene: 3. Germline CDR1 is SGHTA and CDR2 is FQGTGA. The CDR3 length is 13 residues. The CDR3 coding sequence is TGTGCCAGCAGCCCCACTAGCGGAGATACGCAGTATTTT. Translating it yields CASSPTSGDTQYF.

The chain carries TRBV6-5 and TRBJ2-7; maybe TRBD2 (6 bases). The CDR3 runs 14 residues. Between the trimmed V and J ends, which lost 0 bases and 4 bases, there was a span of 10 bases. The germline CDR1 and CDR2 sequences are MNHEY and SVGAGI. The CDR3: CASSYSLEGYEQYF. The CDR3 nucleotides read TGTGCCAGCAGTTACTCGTTGGAGGGTTACGAGCAGTACTTC.

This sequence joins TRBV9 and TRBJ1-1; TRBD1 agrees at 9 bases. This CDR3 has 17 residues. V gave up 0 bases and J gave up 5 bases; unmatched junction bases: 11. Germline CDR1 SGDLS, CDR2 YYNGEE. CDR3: CASSVALQQGAGTEAFF. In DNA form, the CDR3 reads TGTGCCAGCAGCGTAGCTCTTCAACAGGGGGCAGGTACTGAAGCTTTCTTT.

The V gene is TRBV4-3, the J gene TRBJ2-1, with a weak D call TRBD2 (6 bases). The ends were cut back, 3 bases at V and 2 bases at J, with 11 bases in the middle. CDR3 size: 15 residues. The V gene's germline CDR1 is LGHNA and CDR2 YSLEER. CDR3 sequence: CASSQRAGPYNEQFF. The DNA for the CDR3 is TGCGCCAGCAGCCAGAGAGCGGGCCCCTACAATGAGCAGTTCTTC.

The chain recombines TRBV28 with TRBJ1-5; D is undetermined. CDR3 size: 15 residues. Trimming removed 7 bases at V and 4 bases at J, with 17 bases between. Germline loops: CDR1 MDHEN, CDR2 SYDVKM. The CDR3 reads CASTSWAAKNQPQHF. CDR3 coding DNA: TGTGCCAGCACCTCTTGGGCAGCGAAGAATCAGCCCCAGCATTTT.

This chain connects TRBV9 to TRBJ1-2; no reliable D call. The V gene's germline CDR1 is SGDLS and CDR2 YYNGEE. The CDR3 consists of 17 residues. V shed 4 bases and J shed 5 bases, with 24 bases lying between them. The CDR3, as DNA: TGTGCCAGCAGCCCAAAAGAGGTTACAGTTCTACTTTATGGCTACACCTTC. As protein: CASSPKEVTVLLYGYTF.

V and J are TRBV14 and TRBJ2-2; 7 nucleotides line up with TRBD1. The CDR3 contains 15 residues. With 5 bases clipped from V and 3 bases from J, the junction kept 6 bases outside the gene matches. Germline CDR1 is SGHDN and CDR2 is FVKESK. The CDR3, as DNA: TGTGCCAGCAGCGCGACGACAGGGTACACCGGGGAGCTGTTTTTT. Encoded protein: CASSATTGYTGELFF.